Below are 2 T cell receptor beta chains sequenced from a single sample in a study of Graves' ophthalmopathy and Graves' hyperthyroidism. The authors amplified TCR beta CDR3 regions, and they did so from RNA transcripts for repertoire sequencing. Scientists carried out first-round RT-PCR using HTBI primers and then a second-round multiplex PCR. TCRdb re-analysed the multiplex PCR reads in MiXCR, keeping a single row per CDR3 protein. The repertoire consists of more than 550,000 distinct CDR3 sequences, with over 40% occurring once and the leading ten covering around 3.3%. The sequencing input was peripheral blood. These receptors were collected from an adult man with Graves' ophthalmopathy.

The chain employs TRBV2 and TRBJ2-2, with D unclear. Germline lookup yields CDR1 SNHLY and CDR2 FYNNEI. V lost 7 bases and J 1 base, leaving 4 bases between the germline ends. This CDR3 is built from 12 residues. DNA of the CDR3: TGTGCCAGCACTAAGAACACCGGGGAGCTGTTTTTT. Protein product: CASTKNTGELFF.

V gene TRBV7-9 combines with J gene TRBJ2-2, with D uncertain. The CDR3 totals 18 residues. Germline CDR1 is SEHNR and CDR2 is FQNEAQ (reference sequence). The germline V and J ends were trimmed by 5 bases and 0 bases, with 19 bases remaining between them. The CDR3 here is CASSQTTSWFANTGELFF. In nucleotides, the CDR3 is TGTGCCAGCAGCCAGACGACGTCCTGGTTCGCGAACACCGGGGAGCTGTTTTTT. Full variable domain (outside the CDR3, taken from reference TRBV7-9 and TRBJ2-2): DTGVSQNPRHKITKRGQNVTFRCDPISEHNRLYWYRQTLGQGPEFLTYFQNEAQLEKSRLLSDRFSAERPKGSFSTLEIQRTEQGDSAMYLCASSQTTSWFANTGELFFGEGSRLTVL.